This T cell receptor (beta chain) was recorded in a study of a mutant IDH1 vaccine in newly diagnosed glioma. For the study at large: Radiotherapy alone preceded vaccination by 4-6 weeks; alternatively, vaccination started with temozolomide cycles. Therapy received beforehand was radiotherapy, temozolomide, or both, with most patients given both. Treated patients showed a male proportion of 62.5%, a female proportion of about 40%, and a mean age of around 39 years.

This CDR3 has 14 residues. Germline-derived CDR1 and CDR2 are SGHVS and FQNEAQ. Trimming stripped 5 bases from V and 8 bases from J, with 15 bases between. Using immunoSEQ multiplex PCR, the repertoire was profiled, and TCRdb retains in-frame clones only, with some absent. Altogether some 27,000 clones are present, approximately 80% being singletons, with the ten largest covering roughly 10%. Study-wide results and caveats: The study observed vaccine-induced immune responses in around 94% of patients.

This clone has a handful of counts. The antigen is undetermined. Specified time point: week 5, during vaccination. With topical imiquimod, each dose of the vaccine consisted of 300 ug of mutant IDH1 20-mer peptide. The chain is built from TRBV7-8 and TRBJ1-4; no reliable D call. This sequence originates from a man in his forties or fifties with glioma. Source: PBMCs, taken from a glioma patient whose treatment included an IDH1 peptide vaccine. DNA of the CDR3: TGTGCCAGCAGCGCGTCCCCGGGAGCAGAAAAACTGTTTTTT. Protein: CASSASPGAEKLFF. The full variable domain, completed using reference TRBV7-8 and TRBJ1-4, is GAGVSQSPRYKVAKRGQDVALRCDPISGHVSLFWYQQALGQGPEFLTYFQNEAQLDKSGLPSDRFFAERPEGSVSTLKIQRTQQEDSAVYLCASSASPGAEKLFFGSGTQLSVL.